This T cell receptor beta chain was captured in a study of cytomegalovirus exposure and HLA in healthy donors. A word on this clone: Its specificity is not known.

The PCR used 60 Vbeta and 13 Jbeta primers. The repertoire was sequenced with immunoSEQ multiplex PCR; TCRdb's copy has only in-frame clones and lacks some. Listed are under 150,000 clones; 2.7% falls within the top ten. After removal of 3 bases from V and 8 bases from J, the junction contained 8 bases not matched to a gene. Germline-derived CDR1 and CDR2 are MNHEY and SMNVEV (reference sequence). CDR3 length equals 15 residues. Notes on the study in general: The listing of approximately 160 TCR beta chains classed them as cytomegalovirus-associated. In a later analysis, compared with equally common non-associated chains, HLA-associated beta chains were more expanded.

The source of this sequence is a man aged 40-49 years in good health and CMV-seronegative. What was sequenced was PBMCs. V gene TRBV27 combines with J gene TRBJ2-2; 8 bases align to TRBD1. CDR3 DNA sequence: TGTGCCAGCAGTTTTGGCAGGGGGCTCAGGGGGGAGCTGTTTTTT. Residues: CASSFGRGLRGELFF.